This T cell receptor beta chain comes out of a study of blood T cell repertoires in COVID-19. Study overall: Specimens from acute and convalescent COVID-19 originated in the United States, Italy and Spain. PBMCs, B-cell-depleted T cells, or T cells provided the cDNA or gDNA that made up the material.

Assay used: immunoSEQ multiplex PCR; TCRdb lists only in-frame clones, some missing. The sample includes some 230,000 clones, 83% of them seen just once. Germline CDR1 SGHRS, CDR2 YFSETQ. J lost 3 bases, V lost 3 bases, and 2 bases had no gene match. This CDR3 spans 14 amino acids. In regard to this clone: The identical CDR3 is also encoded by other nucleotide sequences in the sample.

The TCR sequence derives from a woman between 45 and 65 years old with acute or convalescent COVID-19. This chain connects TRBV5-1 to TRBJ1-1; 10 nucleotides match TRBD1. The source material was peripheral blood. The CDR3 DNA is TGCGCCAGCAGCTCGGGGACAGGGGACACTGAAGCTTTCTTT. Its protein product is CASSSGTGDTEAFF.